The entry below describes one TCR beta chain. Its antigen is currently unknown. These data come from a study of CXCR3-negative and CXCR3-positive naive CD8 T cells. Study information: Collectively, the libraries yielded roughly 150 million TRB reads in total, at about 1.5 +/- 0.3 million per library. General study results and limits: TRB CDR3 properties were used to infer TCR strength, and surface CD5 was comparable between naive subsets. Greater hydrophobicity was found in TRB CDR3s of CXCR3-positive naive cells than of CXCR3-negative naive cells. Cryopreservation partially lowered CXCR3 expression, so most assays used fresh PBMCs.

In preparing the TRB cDNA libraries, 5' RACE with UMI labels was used. With the 5' RACE reads reprocessed, TCRdb shows one record per CDR3 protein and no DNA. Its listing shows about 130,000 distinct CDR3 sequences. The germline gives CDR1 SNHLY, CDR2 FYNNEI. CDR3 size: 15 residues. Sequenced material: naive CXCR3- CD8+ T cells from blood. Subset indicated: CD45RO-CCR7+CD27+CD95- naive CD8+ T cells lacking CXCR3 (TNR3-). This rearrangement joins TRBV2 to TRBJ2-2; TCRdb calls TRBD2, which cannot be checked without DNA. The sequence derives from a human donor in good health. Some clones in this sample may be carry-over from other donors' samples. CDR3 loop: CASSRREGPAGELFF.